Listed here are 10 T cell receptor beta chains from one sample, sequenced in a study of cytomegalovirus exposure and HLA in healthy donors. The PCR had 60 Vbeta and 13 Jbeta primers. TCRdb keeps only in-frame clones here, not all; method: immunoSEQ multiplex PCR. The sample lists 150,000 to 200,000 clones, roughly 80% seen once, with over 0.65% in the top ten. The sequenced material came from PBMCs. Receptors originate from a woman under 30 in good health and CMV-seronegative.

CDR3 region: CASRLRVVGTGELFF. The CDR3 DNA reads as TGTGCCAGCAGGCTGCGGGTTGTGGGAACCGGGGAGCTGTTTTTT. The chain recombines TRBV27 with TRBJ2-2, with a possible D match to TRBD2 (5 bases). Deletions cut 6 bases from V and 5 bases from J, with 16 bases between. This CDR3 region has 15 residues. Germline assignment: CDR1 MNHEY and CDR2 SMNVEV (reference sequence).

This clone was picked up one time. CDR3 nucleotides: TGTGCCAGCAGCTCGACAATCGCCGCAACTAATGAAAAACTGTTTTTT. Translated, it gives CASSSTIAATNEKLFF. The rearrangement uses TRBV7-8 and TRBJ1-4; the D is unclear. The germline V gene has CDR1 SGHVS and CDR2 FQNEAQ. V shed 4 bases and J shed 0 bases, with 12 bases lying between them. The CDR3 runs 16 residues.

The chain is built from TRBV5-1 and TRBJ2-1, with 8 bases matching TRBD1. The ends lost 2 bases at V and 6 bases at J; junction bases unmatched: 4. Germline lookup yields CDR1 SGHRS and CDR2 YFSETQ. This CDR3 contains 14 residues. The CDR3 sequence is CASSFQGAINEQFF. The CDR3 region has the DNA TGCGCCAGCAGCTTCCAGGGGGCCATCAATGAGCAGTTCTTC.

This chain joins TRBV18 and TRBJ1-2; D is perhaps TRBD1 (5 bases). The CDR3 has 15 amino acids. Germline loops: CDR1 KGHSH, CDR2 LQKENI. V lost 3 bases and J lost 7, with 18 bases in between. The CDR3 nucleotides are TGTGCCAGCTCACCTACCGGAGGGGCCGCACTTGGCTACACCTTC. This sequence encodes CASSPTGGAALGYTF.

The gene calls are TRBV25-1 and TRBJ2-7; 10 bases align to TRBD2. With 8 bases clipped from V and 3 bases from J, the junction kept 4 bases outside the gene matches. CDR1 is MGHDK and CDR2 is SYGVNS in the germline V gene. The length of the CDR3 is 13 residues. CDR3 nucleotide sequence: TGTGCCAGCGCTAGCGGGAGTTTCTACGAGCAGTACTTC. Translated, it gives CASASGSFYEQYF.

V is TRBV28 and J is TRBJ2-3; weak D call: TRBD1 (6 bases). The germline gives CDR1 MDHEN, CDR2 SYDVKM. V was clipped by 4 bases and J by 2 bases, with 19 bases between them. CDR3 length: 17 residues. The CDR3 DNA is TGTGCCAGCAGTTCACGAGACAGGCCTGGGAACACAGATACGCAGTATTTT. Its protein product is CASSSRDRPGNTDTQYF.

This clone was recorded a few times. The chain employs TRBV6-5 and TRBJ1-6; perhaps TRBD1 as D (5 bases). Trimming stripped 6 bases from V and 5 bases from J, with 11 bases between. The CDR3 consists of 14 residues. Per germline, CDR1 MNHEY and CDR2 SVGAGI. In nucleotides, the CDR3 is TGTGCCAGCAGGGGGGAGGTAGATAATTCACCCCTCCACTTT. Its translation: CASRGEVDNSPLHF.

The chain combines TRBV15 with TRBJ1-3; 7 nucleotides align to TRBD1. Germline loops: CDR1 LNHNV, CDR2 YYDKDF (reference sequence). After removal of 2 bases from V and 0 bases from J, the junction contained 16 bases not matched to a gene. The CDR3 length is 20 residues. The CDR3 coding sequence is TGTGCCACCAGCAGACGGATGTATACCCGGGACAGCCACTCTGGAAACACCATATATTTT. Amino acid sequence: CATSRRMYTRDSHSGNTIYF.

This clone came up once. The chain is built from TRBV4-2 and TRBJ2-7; a weak D match, TRBD2 (5 bases). V was pared by 4 bases and J by 5 bases, with 21 bases between. Germline CDR1 reads LGHNA; CDR2 reads YNFKEQ. There are 16 residues in the CDR3. CDR3: CASSLFAAWEMHEQYF. In DNA form, the CDR3 reads TGTGCCAGCAGCCTTTTTGCCGCTTGGGAGATGCACGAGCAGTACTTC.

The chain uses TRBV6-1 and TRBJ1-1; maybe TRBD1 (5 bases). Germline CDR1 reads MNHNS; CDR2 reads SASEGT. V shed 2 bases and J shed 0 bases, with 10 bases lying between them. This CDR3 has 15 amino acids. For the CDR3, the DNA is TGTGCCAGCAGTGAAAGGGGTGGGGTGAACACTGAAGCTTTCTTT. Translation: CASSERGGVNTEAFF.